One and the same sample provided the 6 T cell receptor beta chains below, sequenced in a study of regulatory T cells in long-lasting Graves disease. Time point reported: newly diagnosed GD, antithyroid drugs for less than 3 months. From PBMCs, RNA was extracted and then used to make the TCR library. CDR3 regions were amplified by Arm-PCR using iRepertoire HTBI primers to build TCR beta libraries. TCRdb called the multiplex PCR reads again in MiXCR, with one record for every CDR3 protein. The repertoire has around 400,000 distinct CDR3 sequences, 15% of them found once; the top ten carry under 9%. This sample was shared with a second study, whose subject was T cells in Graves' hyperthyroidism and ophthalmopathy.

This specimen consisted of peripheral blood mononuclear cells (PBMCs), obtained at new diagnosis, from a patient treated with antithyroid drugs. All receptors derive from a middle-aged woman with Graves disease.

This clonotype was detected only a few times. The chain uses TRBV14 and TRBJ2-3; D call uncertain. Germline CDR1 and CDR2: SGHDN and FVKESK. Trimming took off 0 bases at V and 8 bases at J, with 12 bases between the two ends. The CDR3 has 14 amino acids. The CDR3 reads CASSQDLALGTQYF. CDR3 bases: TGTGCCAGCAGCCAAGATCTGGCTCTTGGTACGCAGTATTTT.

This clonotype came up many times. V is TRBV7-9 and J is TRBJ2-7; 9 bases align to TRBD2. The CDR3 consists of 18 residues. Germline CDR1 and CDR2: SEHNR and FQNEAQ (reference sequence). The V and J ends lost 1 base and 2 bases, in that order; junction bases with no gene match: 12. The CDR3 coding sequence is TGTGCCAGCAGCTTAGGATTAGCGGGAGCACTTATTACCTACGAGCAGTACTTC. It encodes CASSLGLAGALITYEQYF.

This clonotype was seen a few times. The gene calls are TRBV28 and TRBJ2-3; TRBD1 matches at 7 bases. Trimming took 6 bases from V and 2 from J; bases not matched to a gene: 8. Germline V gene lookup returns CDR1 MDHEN and CDR2 SYDVKM. The CDR3 has 15 amino acids. CDR3 DNA sequence: TGTGCCAGCAGCTTCCCGGGACAGCCCACAGATACGCAGTATTTT. It encodes CASSFPGQPTDTQYF.

Many counts were recorded for this clonotype. V and J are TRBV11-2 and TRBJ2-5; 10 nucleotides agree with TRBD2. From germline, CDR1 is SGHAT and CDR2 FQNNGV. V was pared by 6 bases and J by 5 bases, with 18 bases of the junction left unmatched. The CDR3 covers 18 residues. CDR3 in DNA: TGTGCCAGCAGTACACCTCCGATAGCGGGAGGTCAGGGTGAGACCCAGTACTTC. It specifies CASSTPPIAGGQGETQYF.

This clonotype was seen many times. CDR3 amino acids: CASGTAGGHPGGETQYF. The CDR3 bases are TGTGCTAGTGGAACAGCGGGAGGCCACCCCGGGGGAGAGACCCAGTACTTC. The rearrangement links TRBV12-5 to TRBJ2-5; 9 positions match TRBD2. There are 17 residues in the CDR3. Germline V gene lookup returns CDR1 LGHNT and CDR2 FRNRAP. V lost 6 bases and J lost 4; bases outside the gene matches: 15.

A remark on this clonotype: This is likely a read error, given that the CDR3 carries no conserved phenylalanine or tryptophan at its end. This chain uses TRBV20-1 with TRBJ2-1; 7 nucleotides line up with TRBD2. The CDR3 loop spans 15 amino acids. J lost 4 bases, V lost 3 bases, and 9 bases had no gene match. Germline V gives CDR1 DFQATT, CDR2 SNEGSKA (reference sequence). CDR3 in DNA: TGCAGTGCTAGGGGGCTGGGCGGGAGTTACAATGAGCAGTTCCTC. Translated, it gives CSARGLGGSYNEQFL.